The TCR beta chain under discussion was sequenced for a study of blood T cell repertoires in COVID-19. Study in general: There were acute and convalescent COVID-19 samples, and they came from the United States, Italy and Spain. PBMCs, B-cell-depleted T cells, or T cells were the source of the cDNA or gDNA that made up the material.

A few counts support this clone. V was clipped by 1 base and J by 3 bases, with 10 bases between them. Germline CDR1 is SGHVS and CDR2 is FNYEAQ. The CDR3 runs 15 residues. In the authors' workflow: Amplification of reference gene primers provided the estimated nucleated cell counts. Generated by immunoSEQ multiplex PCR, the TCRdb table keeps only in-frame clones and is missing some. V and J calls and clone size come straight from that table; D and trimming were deduced from the DNA. The sample has 30,000 to 50,000 clones, more than 75% seen once. This clonotype was obtained from a man between 45 and 60 years old with active or convalescent COVID-19. V usage is TRBV7-6 and J usage is TRBJ2-1, with D perhaps TRBD2 (6 bases). What was sequenced was peripheral blood. Here the CDR3 reads CASSLGLEDYNEQFF. As DNA, the CDR3 is TGTGCCAGCAGCTTAGGACTAGAGGACTACAATGAGCAGTTCTTC.